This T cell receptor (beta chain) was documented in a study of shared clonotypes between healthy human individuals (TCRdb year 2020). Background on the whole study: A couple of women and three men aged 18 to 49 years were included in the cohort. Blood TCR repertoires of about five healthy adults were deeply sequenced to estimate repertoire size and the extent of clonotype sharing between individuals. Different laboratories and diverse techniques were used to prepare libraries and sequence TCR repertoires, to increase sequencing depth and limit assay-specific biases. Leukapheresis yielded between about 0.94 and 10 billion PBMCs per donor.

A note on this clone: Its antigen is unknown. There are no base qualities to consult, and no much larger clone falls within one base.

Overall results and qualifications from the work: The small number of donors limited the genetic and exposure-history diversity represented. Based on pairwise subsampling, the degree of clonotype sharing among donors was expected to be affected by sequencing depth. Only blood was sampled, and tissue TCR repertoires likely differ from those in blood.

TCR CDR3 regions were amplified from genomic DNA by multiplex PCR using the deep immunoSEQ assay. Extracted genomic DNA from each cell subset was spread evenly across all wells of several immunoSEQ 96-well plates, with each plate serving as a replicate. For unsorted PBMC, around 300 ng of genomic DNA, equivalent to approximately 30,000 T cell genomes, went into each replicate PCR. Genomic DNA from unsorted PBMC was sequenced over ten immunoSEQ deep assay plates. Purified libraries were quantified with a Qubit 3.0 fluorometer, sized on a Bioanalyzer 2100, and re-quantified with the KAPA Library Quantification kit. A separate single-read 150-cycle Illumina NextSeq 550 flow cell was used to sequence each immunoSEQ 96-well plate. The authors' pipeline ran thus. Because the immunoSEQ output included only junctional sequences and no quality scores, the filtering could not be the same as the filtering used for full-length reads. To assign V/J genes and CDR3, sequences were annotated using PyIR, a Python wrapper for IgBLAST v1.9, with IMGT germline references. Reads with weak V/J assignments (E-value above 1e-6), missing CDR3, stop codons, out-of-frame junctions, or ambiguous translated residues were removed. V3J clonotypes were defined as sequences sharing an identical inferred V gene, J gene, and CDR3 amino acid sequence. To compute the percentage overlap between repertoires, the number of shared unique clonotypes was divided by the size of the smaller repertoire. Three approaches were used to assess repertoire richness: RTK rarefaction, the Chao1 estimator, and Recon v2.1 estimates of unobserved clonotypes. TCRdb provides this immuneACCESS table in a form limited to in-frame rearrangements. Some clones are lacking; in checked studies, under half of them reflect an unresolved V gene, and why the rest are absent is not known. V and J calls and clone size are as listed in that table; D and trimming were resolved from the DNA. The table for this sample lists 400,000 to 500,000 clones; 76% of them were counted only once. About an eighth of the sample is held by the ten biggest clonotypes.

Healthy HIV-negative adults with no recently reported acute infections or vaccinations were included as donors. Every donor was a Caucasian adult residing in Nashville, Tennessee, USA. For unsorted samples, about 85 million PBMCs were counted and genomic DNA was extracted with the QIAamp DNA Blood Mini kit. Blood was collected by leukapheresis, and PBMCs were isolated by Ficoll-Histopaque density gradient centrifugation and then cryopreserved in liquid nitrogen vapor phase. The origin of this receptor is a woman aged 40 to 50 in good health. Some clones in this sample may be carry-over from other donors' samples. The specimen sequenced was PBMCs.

The nucleotides are TGTGCCAGCAGTTTGCCAGGGAGCTATGGCTACACCTTC. This translates into CASSLPGSYGYTF. This sequence uses TRBV28 and TRBJ1-2; perhaps TRBD1 is the D gene, with 5 bases matching. The CDR3 contains 13 residues, cysteine and phenylalanine counted. Only CDR3 DNA remains: 39 bases, in frame from the first base. From a lookup of the germline V gene, CDR1 and CDR2 are MDHEN and SYDVKM. V is reduced by 3 bases and J by 4 bases, leaving a spacing of 9 bases between them.